The 5 T cell receptor beta chains presented below share a single source sample, sequenced in a study of beta chain features in type 1 diabetes. Since all of the isolated RNA was reverse transcribed, expressed TCRB transcripts were what got sequenced. Some clones are missing from TCRdb's copy, which holds only in-frame ones; the method was immunoSEQ multiplex PCR. The sample includes under 50,000 clones, just over 50% of them seen just once. The material sequenced was Tregs from blood. Receptor source: a woman in her late teens or twenties in good health.

CDR3 nucleotide sequence: TGTGCCAGCAACCGGGGGGGGTCCGGCACAGATACGCAGTATTTT. It yields the protein CASNRGGSGTDTQYF. This chain connects TRBV11-2 to TRBJ2-3, with TRBD2 matching 8 bases. The CDR3 covers 15 residues. V trimming: 7 bases; J trimming: 1 base; junction bases outside the gene matches: 7. Germline values: CDR1 SGHAT, CDR2 FQNNGV.

This chain uses TRBV4-2 with TRBJ2-6; D uncertain. The CDR3 has 15 amino acids. V was trimmed by 1 base and J by 1 base, leaving 5 bases between them. CDR1 is LGHNA and CDR2 is YNFKEQ in the germline V gene. CDR3 in amino acids: CASSQGLSGANVLTF. CDR3 in DNA: TGTGCCAGCAGCCAAGGGCTTTCTGGGGCCAACGTCCTGACTTTC.

V gene TRBV18 combines with J gene TRBJ1-1; D not certain. V lost 2 bases and J 8 bases, leaving 9 bases between the germline ends. This CDR3 contains 12 residues. Germline V gene data show CDR1 as KGHSH and CDR2 as LQKENI. CDR3 loop: CASSPFAGEAFF. CDR3 in DNA: TGTGCCAGCTCACCATTTGCGGGGGAAGCTTTCTTT.

The rearrangement links TRBV5-4 to TRBJ2-5; 9 bases match TRBD2. V lost 4 bases, J lost 3 bases, and 4 bases stayed unmatched. The CDR3 runs 14 residues. CDR1 and CDR2 (germline): SGHNT, YYREEE (reference sequence). CDR3 sequence: CASSDRLAEETQYF. CDR3 DNA: TGTGCCAGCAGCGATCGACTAGCGGAAGAGACCCAGTACTTC. Based on the CDR3 plus reference TRBV5-4 and TRBJ2-5, the full variable domain is ETGVTQSPTHLIKTRGQQVTLRCSSQSGHNTVSWYQQALGQGPQFIFQYYREEENGRGNFPPRFSGLQFPNYSSELNVNALELDDSALYLCASSDRLAEETQYFGPGTRLLVL.

J is TRBJ2-3 and V is TRBV10-3, with a tentative D call TRBD1 (5 bases). The CDR3 is 14 amino acids. V was shortened by 4 bases and J by 2 bases, with 10 bases between the two germline ends. The germline V gene has CDR1 ENHRY and CDR2 SYGVKD. The CDR3 spells CAISGAGLTDTQYF. The CDR3 DNA follows: TGTGCCATCAGTGGAGCAGGGCTCACAGATACGCAGTATTTT.